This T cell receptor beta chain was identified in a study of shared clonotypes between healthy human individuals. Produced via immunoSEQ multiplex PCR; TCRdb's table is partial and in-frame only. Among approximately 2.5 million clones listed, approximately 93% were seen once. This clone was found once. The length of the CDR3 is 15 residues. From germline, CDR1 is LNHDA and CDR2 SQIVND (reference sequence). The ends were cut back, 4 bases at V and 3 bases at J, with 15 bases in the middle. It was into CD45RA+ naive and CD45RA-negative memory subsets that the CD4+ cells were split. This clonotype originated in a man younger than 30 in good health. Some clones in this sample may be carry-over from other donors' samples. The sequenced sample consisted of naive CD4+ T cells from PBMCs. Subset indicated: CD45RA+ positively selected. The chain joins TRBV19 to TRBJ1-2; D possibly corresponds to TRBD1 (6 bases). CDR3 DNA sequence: TGTGCCAGTAGTACCAACAGGGAACTGCACTATGGCTACACCTTC. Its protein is CASSTNRELHYGYTF.